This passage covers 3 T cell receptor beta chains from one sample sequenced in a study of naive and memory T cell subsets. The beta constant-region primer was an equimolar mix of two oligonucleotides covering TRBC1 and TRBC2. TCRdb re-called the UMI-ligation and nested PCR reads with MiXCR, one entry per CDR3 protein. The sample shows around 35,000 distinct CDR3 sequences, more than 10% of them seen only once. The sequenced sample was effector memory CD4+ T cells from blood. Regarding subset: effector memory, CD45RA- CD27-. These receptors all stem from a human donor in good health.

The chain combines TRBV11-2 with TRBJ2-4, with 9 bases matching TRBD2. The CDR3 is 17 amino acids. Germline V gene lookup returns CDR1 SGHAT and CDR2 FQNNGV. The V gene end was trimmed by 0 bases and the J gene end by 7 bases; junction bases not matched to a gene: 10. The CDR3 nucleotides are TGTGCCAGCAGCTTAGACTGGACTAGCGCGGGAGGGAACATTCAGTACTTC. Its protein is CASSLDWTSAGGNIQYF.

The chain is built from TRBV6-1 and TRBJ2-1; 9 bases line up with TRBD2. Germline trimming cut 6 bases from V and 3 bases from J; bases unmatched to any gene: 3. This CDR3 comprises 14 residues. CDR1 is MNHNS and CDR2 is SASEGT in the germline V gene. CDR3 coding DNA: TGTGCCAGCAGCTCTAGCGGGATCTACAATGAGCAGTTCTTC. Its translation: CASSSSGIYNEQFF.

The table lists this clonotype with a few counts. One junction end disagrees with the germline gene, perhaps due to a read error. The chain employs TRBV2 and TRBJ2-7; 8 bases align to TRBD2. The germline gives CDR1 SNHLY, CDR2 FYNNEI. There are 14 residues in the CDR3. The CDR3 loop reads CASSTGTRSSEQYF. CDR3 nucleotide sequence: TGTGCCAGCAGTACCGGGACTAGGTCCTCCGAGCAGTACTTC.